This is a list of T cell receptor beta chains from one sample in a study of blood T cell repertoires in COVID-19. Only in-frame clones appear in the TCRdb table, and some are missing; sequencing was by immunoSEQ multiplex PCR. Of around 120,000 clones in the sample, approximately 85% were seen once. The sequencing sample was made of peripheral blood. The receptors originated from a human donor in a cohort sampled during active COVID-19. CDR3s include the opening cysteine and the closing phenylalanine or tryptophan. Each record gives: clone size, V gene, CDR3 length, D gene, J gene, CDR3 protein, CDR3 DNA. The D gene is left open where the match is weak. Size values are once, few and many counts, or a class for expanded clones, and some rows have none.

clone_size: NA; v_call: TRBV10-3; cdr3_length: 16; d_call: TRBD2; j_call: TRBJ2-1; cdr3_aa: CAISVGTSGGNNEQFF; cdr3_nt: TGTGCCATCAGTGTGGGGACTAGCGGGGGAAACAATGAGCAGTTCTTC
clone_size: NA; v_call: TRBV28; cdr3_length: 15; d_call: TRBD1; j_call: TRBJ1-1; cdr3_aa: CASSLSGTGVTEAFF; cdr3_nt: TGTGCCAGCAGTTTAAGTGGGACAGGGGTCACTGAAGCTTTCTTT
clone_size: NA; v_call: TRBV27; cdr3_length: 13; d_call: TRBD1; j_call: TRBJ2-7; cdr3_aa: CASSQDRAYEQYF; cdr3_nt: TGTGCCAGCAGTCAGGACAGGGCCTACGAGCAGTACTTC
clone_size: NA; v_call: TRBV5-8; cdr3_length: 13; d_call: NA; j_call: TRBJ2-7; cdr3_aa: CASSRQDTYEQYF; cdr3_nt: TGTGCCAGCAGCCGCCAGGATACCTACGAGCAGTACTTC
clone_size: NA; v_call: TRBV9; cdr3_length: 15; d_call: NA; j_call: TRBJ2-2; cdr3_aa: CASSVFADNTGELFF; cdr3_nt: TGTGCCAGCAGCGTATTCGCGGATAACACCGGGGAGCTGTTTTTT
clone_size: NA; v_call: TRBV24-1; cdr3_length: 13; d_call: NA; j_call: TRBJ1-5; cdr3_aa: CATSDPGEEPQHF; cdr3_nt: TGTGCCACCAGTGATCCGGGGGAGGAGCCCCAGCATTTT
clone_size: NA; v_call: TRBV24-1; cdr3_length: 15; d_call: TRBD1; j_call: TRBJ2-1; cdr3_aa: CATSEGQGRNNEQFF; cdr3_nt: TGTGCCACCAGTGAAGGACAGGGGAGGAACAATGAGCAGTTCTTC
clone_size: NA; v_call: TRBV27; cdr3_length: 13; d_call: NA; j_call: TRBJ2-1; cdr3_aa: CASRPYEANEQFF; cdr3_nt: TGTGCCAGCAGACCCTATGAGGCCAATGAGCAGTTCTTC
clone_size: NA; v_call: TRBV2; cdr3_length: 17; d_call: TRBD2; j_call: TRBJ2-5; cdr3_aa: CASSESETSGSERTQYF; cdr3_nt: TGTGCCAGCAGTGAATCGGAGACTAGCGGGAGTGAAAGAACCCAGTACTTC
clone_size: NA; v_call: TRBV15; cdr3_length: 15; d_call: NA; j_call: TRBJ2-3; cdr3_aa: CATSRGAGATDTQYF; cdr3_nt: TGTGCCACCAGCAGAGGAGCGGGTGCTACAGATACGCAGTATTTT
clone_size: once; v_call: TRBV20-1; cdr3_length: 14; d_call: NA; j_call: TRBJ2-7; cdr3_aa: CSASQASGVTEQYF; cdr3_nt: TGCAGTGCTAGTCAGGCCTCGGGGGTTACCGAGCAGTACTTC
clone_size: NA; v_call: TRBV4-2; cdr3_length: 17; d_call: TRBD2; j_call: TRBJ2-3; cdr3_aa: CASSQAYLAGVPDTQYF; cdr3_nt: TGTGCCAGCAGCCAAGCGTACCTAGCGGGAGTTCCTGATACGCAGTATTTT
clone_size: NA; v_call: TRBV19; cdr3_length: 15; d_call: NA; j_call: TRBJ1-6; cdr3_aa: CASSIRQVLDSPLHF; cdr3_nt: TGTGCCAGTAGTATAAGACAGGTTCTCGATTCACCCCTCCACTTT
clone_size: NA; v_call: TRBV7-9; cdr3_length: 16; d_call: TRBD1; j_call: TRBJ1-6; cdr3_aa: CASSLGTDTYNSPLHF; cdr3_nt: TGTGCCAGCAGCCTAGGGACAGACACCTATAATTCACCCCTCCACTTT
clone_size: NA; v_call: TRBV19; cdr3_length: 15; d_call: TRBD1; j_call: TRBJ1-5; cdr3_aa: CASSTTTGYAQPQHF; cdr3_nt: TGTGCCAGTAGTACGACGACAGGGTATGCTCAGCCCCAGCATTTT
clone_size: NA; v_call: TRBV30; cdr3_length: 12; d_call: NA; j_call: TRBJ1-1; cdr3_aa: CASATVGTEAFF; cdr3_nt: TGTGCCTCCGCGACAGTCGGCACTGAAGCTTTCTTT
clone_size: NA; v_call: TRBV10-3; cdr3_length: 15; d_call: TRBD1; j_call: TRBJ1-1; cdr3_aa: CAISDTGTENTEAFF; cdr3_nt: TGTGCCATCAGTGACACCGGGACAGAGAACACTGAAGCTTTCTTT
clone_size: NA; v_call: TRBV28; cdr3_length: 14; d_call: NA; j_call: TRBJ1-1; cdr3_aa: CASSAVRNRDSAFF; cdr3_nt: TGTGCCAGCAGTGCGGTCCGGAACAGGGATTCGGCTTTCTTT
clone_size: NA; v_call: TRBV9; cdr3_length: 17; d_call: NA; j_call: TRBJ2-3; cdr3_aa: CASSVVVGPTPTDTQYF; cdr3_nt: TGTGCCAGCAGCGTAGTGGTGGGGCCTACGCCCACAGATACGCAGTATTTT
clone_size: NA; v_call: TRBV7-8; cdr3_length: 15; d_call: NA; j_call: TRBJ2-7; cdr3_aa: CASSLDGTLAYEQYF; cdr3_nt: TGTGCCAGCAGCCTAGACGGGACTCTGGCTTACGAGCAGTACTTC
clone_size: NA; v_call: TRBV11-2; cdr3_length: 12; d_call: NA; j_call: TRBJ2-7; cdr3_aa: CASSLQGMEQYF; cdr3_nt: TGTGCCAGCAGCTTGCAGGGTATGGAGCAGTACTTC
clone_size: NA; v_call: TRBV15; cdr3_length: 14; d_call: TRBD1; j_call: TRBJ1-2; cdr3_aa: CATSRGQGFYGYTF; cdr3_nt: TGTGCCACCAGCAGAGGACAGGGGTTCTATGGCTACACCTTC
clone_size: NA; v_call: TRBV11-1; cdr3_length: 17; d_call: TRBD2; j_call: TRBJ2-1; cdr3_aa: CASSLALAGGQSGEQFF; cdr3_nt: TGTGCCAGCAGCTTAGCGCTAGCGGGGGGGCAAAGCGGTGAGCAGTTCTTC
clone_size: NA; v_call: TRBV7-6; cdr3_length: 14; d_call: NA; j_call: TRBJ2-7; cdr3_aa: CASSSTPGAREQYF; cdr3_nt: TGTGCCAGCAGCTCAACCCCAGGGGCGCGGGAGCAGTACTTC
clone_size: once; v_call: TRBV5-1; cdr3_length: 15; d_call: TRBD1; j_call: TRBJ1-1; cdr3_aa: CASSSPGQGATEAFF; cdr3_nt: TGCGCCAGCAGCTCCCCGGGACAGGGGGCGACTGAAGCTTTCTTT
clone_size: NA; v_call: TRBV7-2; cdr3_length: 15; d_call: NA; j_call: TRBJ2-1; cdr3_aa: CASSRQVSSYNEQFF; cdr3_nt: TGTGCCAGCAGCAGACAGGTTAGCTCCTACAATGAGCAGTTCTTC
clone_size: few; v_call: TRBV9; cdr3_length: 18; d_call: TRBD1; j_call: TRBJ1-3; cdr3_aa: CASSDYPEDRGPGNTIYF; cdr3_nt: TGTGCCAGCAGCGATTATCCGGAGGACAGGGGACCTGGAAACACCATATATTTT
clone_size: NA; v_call: TRBV7-8; cdr3_length: 15; d_call: TRBD2; j_call: TRBJ2-3; cdr3_aa: CASSPGTSGTDTQYF; cdr3_nt: TGTGCCAGCAGCCCCGGGACTAGCGGCACAGATACGCAGTATTTT
clone_size: many; v_call: TRBV6-4; cdr3_length: 14; d_call: TRBD1; j_call: TRBJ2-1; cdr3_aa: CASSDGTGGNEQFF; cdr3_nt: TGTGCCAGCAGTGACGGGACAGGGGGCAATGAGCAGTTCTTC
clone_size: NA; v_call: TRBV19; cdr3_length: 13; d_call: NA; j_call: TRBJ1-2; cdr3_aa: CASSGGRFYGYTF; cdr3_nt: TGTGCCAGTAGCGGGGGACGGTTCTATGGCTACACCTTC
clone_size: NA; v_call: TRBV30; cdr3_length: 15; d_call: TRBD2; j_call: TRBJ2-3; cdr3_aa: CAWSVSGGRVDTQYF; cdr3_nt: TGTGCCTGGAGTGTGTCGGGCGGGAGGGTAGATACGCAGTATTTT
clone_size: NA; v_call: TRBV5-1; cdr3_length: 13; d_call: NA; j_call: TRBJ1-3; cdr3_aa: CASSLEGQKGIYF; cdr3_nt: TGCGCCAGCAGCTTGGAGGGGCAGAAAGGCATATATTTT
clone_size: NA; v_call: TRBV30; cdr3_length: 15; d_call: NA; j_call: TRBJ1-5; cdr3_aa: CAWSVSGIGNQPQHF; cdr3_nt: TGTGCCTGGAGTGTATCAGGGATCGGCAATCAGCCCCAGCATTTT
clone_size: once; v_call: TRBV3-1/TRBV3-2; cdr3_length: 13; d_call: NA; j_call: TRBJ1-1; cdr3_aa: CASSQALTGNAFF; cdr3_nt: TGTGCCAGCAGCCAAGCCCTAACAGGGAACGCTTTCTTT
clone_size: NA; v_call: TRBV19; cdr3_length: 13; d_call: NA; j_call: TRBJ1-3; cdr3_aa: CASNNLSGNTIYF; cdr3_nt: TGTGCCAGTAACAACCTCTCTGGAAACACCATATATTTT
clone_size: NA; v_call: TRBV5-4; cdr3_length: 15; d_call: TRBD1; j_call: TRBJ2-7; cdr3_aa: CASSLEQGTFYEQYF; cdr3_nt: TGTGCCAGCAGCTTGGAACAGGGGACCTTCTACGAGCAGTACTTC
clone_size: NA; v_call: TRBV7-8; cdr3_length: 14; d_call: TRBD1; j_call: TRBJ2-1; cdr3_aa: CASSLEGQVNEQFF; cdr3_nt: TGTGCCAGCAGCCTAGAAGGACAGGTTAATGAGCAGTTCTTC
clone_size: NA; v_call: TRBV5-4; cdr3_length: 13; d_call: TRBD1; j_call: TRBJ1-1; cdr3_aa: CASSVFRGTEAFF; cdr3_nt: TGTGCCAGCAGCGTATTCAGGGGGACTGAAGCTTTCTTT
clone_size: NA; v_call: TRBV6-6; cdr3_length: 15; d_call: NA; j_call: TRBJ2-7; cdr3_aa: CASSPRVGSTYEQYF; cdr3_nt: TGTGCCAGCTCCCCCCGGGTGGGTAGCACCTACGAGCAGTACTTC
clone_size: NA; v_call: TRBV5-4; cdr3_length: 15; d_call: NA; j_call: TRBJ2-3; cdr3_aa: CASSLAGLSTDTQYF; cdr3_nt: TGTGCCAGCAGCTTGGCCGGACTGAGCACAGATACGCAGTATTTT
clone_size: NA; v_call: TRBV28; cdr3_length: 18; d_call: TRBD2; j_call: TRBJ2-2; cdr3_aa: CASSYPPGSGRATGELFF; cdr3_nt: TGTGCCAGCAGTTATCCTCCGGGTAGCGGGAGGGCCACCGGGGAGCTGTTTTTT
clone_size: NA; v_call: TRBV4-2; cdr3_length: 16; d_call: TRBD1; j_call: TRBJ1-4; cdr3_aa: CASSHTPGQFNEKLFF; cdr3_nt: TGTGCCAGCAGCCACACGCCGGGACAGTTTAATGAAAAACTGTTTTTT
clone_size: NA; v_call: TRBV7-8; cdr3_length: 13; d_call: NA; j_call: TRBJ1-6; cdr3_aa: CASSLPGNSPLHF; cdr3_nt: TGTGCCAGCAGCTTACCCGGGAATTCACCCCTCCACTTT
clone_size: NA; v_call: TRBV5-1; cdr3_length: 14; d_call: TRBD1; j_call: TRBJ1-1; cdr3_aa: CASDRGQGNTEAFF; cdr3_nt: TGCGCCAGCGACAGGGGGCAGGGGAACACTGAAGCTTTCTTT
clone_size: NA; v_call: TRBV30; cdr3_length: 12; d_call: TRBD1; j_call: TRBJ1-2; cdr3_aa: CAWSGTGGGYTF; cdr3_nt: TGTGCCTGGAGCGGGACAGGGGGCGGCTACACCTTC
clone_size: NA; v_call: TRBV4-3; cdr3_length: 14; d_call: NA; j_call: TRBJ1-3; cdr3_aa: CASSQAAGRNTIYF; cdr3_nt: TGCGCCAGCAGCCAAGCGGCAGGGAGAAACACCATATATTTT
clone_size: NA; v_call: TRBV6-5; cdr3_length: 12; d_call: NA; j_call: TRBJ1-1; cdr3_aa: CASRDSQSEAFF; cdr3_nt: TGTGCCAGCAGGGACAGCCAGAGTGAAGCTTTCTTT
clone_size: NA; v_call: TRBV9; cdr3_length: 16; d_call: TRBD2; j_call: TRBJ2-1; cdr3_aa: CASSPKRGESYNEQFF; cdr3_nt: TGTGCCAGCTCTCCTAAGCGGGGGGAATCCTACAATGAGCAGTTCTTC
clone_size: once; v_call: TRBV4-1; cdr3_length: 16; d_call: NA; j_call: TRBJ2-5; cdr3_aa: CASSQIKRTVQETQYF; cdr3_nt: TGCGCCAGCAGCCAAATAAAAAGGACAGTGCAAGAGACCCAGTACTTC
clone_size: NA; v_call: TRBV5-1; cdr3_length: 14; d_call: TRBD1; j_call: TRBJ1-1; cdr3_aa: CASSSTTGGTEAFF; cdr3_nt: TGCGCCAGCAGCTCGACCACAGGGGGCACTGAAGCTTTCTTT
clone_size: NA; v_call: TRBV7-2; cdr3_length: 14; d_call: NA; j_call: TRBJ2-1; cdr3_aa: CASSLISGYNEQFF; cdr3_nt: TGTGCCAGCAGCTTAATCTCGGGCTACAATGAGCAGTTCTTC
clone_size: NA; v_call: TRBV5-1; cdr3_length: 15; d_call: NA; j_call: TRBJ1-5; cdr3_aa: CASSLGQGEGQPQHF; cdr3_nt: TGCGCCAGCAGCTTGGGCCAGGGTGAAGGTCAGCCCCAGCATTTT
clone_size: NA; v_call: TRBV29-1; cdr3_length: 12; d_call: NA; j_call: TRBJ1-1; cdr3_aa: CSVDNRAERSFF; cdr3_nt: TGCAGCGTTGATAACAGGGCGGAGCGGTCTTTCTTT
clone_size: NA; v_call: TRBV14; cdr3_length: 16; d_call: NA; j_call: TRBJ1-5; cdr3_aa: CASSPPRGKGHQPQHF; cdr3_nt: TGTGCCAGCAGCCCCCCGCGGGGAAAGGGCCATCAGCCCCAGCATTTT
clone_size: NA; v_call: TRBV28; cdr3_length: 14; d_call: TRBD1; j_call: TRBJ1-1; cdr3_aa: CASTTGGLNTEAFF; cdr3_nt: TGTGCCAGCACAACAGGGGGTTTAAACACTGAAGCTTTCTTT